These T cell receptor beta chains were read from a single sample in a study of T-cell memory formation after mild COVID-19. TCRdb reanalysed the 5' RACE reads using MiXCR and keeps one entry per CDR3 protein. The sample consists of hundreds of thousands of distinct CDR3 sequences, roughly 18% of them appearing once. Sequencing was carried out using PBMCs or a T cell subset sorted from them (not recorded which). These receptors were taken from a young man who had mild COVID-19 (a few samples of this study predate the infection). Cell type and time point are not known. CDR3s include the opening cysteine and the closing phenylalanine or tryptophan. The D gene is left open where the match is weak. Clone size is given for some rows only: seen once, a few or many times, or a class if the clone is expanded.

D	length	V	size	J	DNA	CDR3
-	17	TRBV20-1	-	TRBJ2-7	TGCAGTGCTAGAGATCCTTTCGGGACTTCGAGCTCCTACGAGCAGTACTTC	CSARDPFGTSSSYEQYF
TRBD1	15	TRBV2	few	TRBJ2-5	TGTGCCAGCAGCAGACAGGGCTCGCCCACAGAGACCCAGTACTTC	CASSRQGSPTETQYF
TRBD1	16	TRBV4-1	-	TRBJ2-2	TGCGCCAGCACCACGTGGCAGGGGGAGAACACCGGGGAGCTGTTTTTT	CASTTWQGENTGELFF
-	17	TRBV11-2	-	TRBJ2-2	TGTGCCAGCAGCTACCCCAACTCCGGGGGATACACCGGGGAGCTGTTTTTT	CASSYPNSGGYTGELFF
-	15	TRBV7-9	-	TRBJ2-3	TGTGCCAGCAGCGGCTTTGCGGGGGCGGCAGATACGCAGTATTTT	CASSGFAGAADTQYF
TRBD1	13	TRBV6-2/TRBV6-3	few	TRBJ2-1	TGTGCCAGCAGGGGGACAGGGGGCAATGAGCAGTTCTTC	CASRGTGGNEQFF
-	12	TRBV2	many	TRBJ1-5	TGTGCCAGCAAACTGTACAATCAGCCCCAGCATTTT	CASKLYNQPQHF
TRBD1	14	TRBV7-3	few	TRBJ1-1	TGTGCCAGCAGCGCCCAACAGGGGGCTGGTGAAGCTTTCTTT	CASSAQQGAGEAFF
-	15	TRBV4-3	-	TRBJ2-7	TGCGCCAGCAGCCAAGATCCGGAAAGCTCCTACGAGCAGTACTTC	CASSQDPESSYEQYF
TRBD2	19	TRBV7-6	many	TRBJ2-3	TGTGCCAGCAGCTCCCCTCGGTCGGGGGGGCCCGGTGGATTAAATACGCAGTATTTT	CASSSPRSGGPGGLNTQYF
-	15	TRBV27	many	TRBJ1-6	TGTGCCAGCAGTTGGAGTGGCCTTGATAATTCACCCCTCCACTTT	CASSWSGLDNSPLHF
-	13	TRBV7-9	-	TRBJ2-5	TGTGCCAGCAGCTTACAGTGGATGGAGATCCAGTACTTC	CASSLQWMEIQYF
TRBD2	13	TRBV7-2	-	TRBJ2-7	TGTGCCAGCAGCTCCCAGCAGCGGGGGGAGCAGTACTTC	CASSSQQRGEQYF
TRBD2	18	TRBV5-5	once	TRBJ2-1	TGTGACAGCAGCCTGGGACTAGCGGGGGGGCTCTCCTACAATGAGCAGTTCTTC	CDSSLGLAGGLSYNEQFF
-	12	TRBV2	many	TRBJ2-3	TGTGCCAGCAGTGAGGTAGCAGATACGCAGTATTTT	CASSEVADTQYF
TRBD1	14	TRBV6-5	-	TRBJ1-2	TGTGCCAGCAGACATCCAGACAGGGCCTATGGCTACACCTTC	CASRHPDRAYGYTF
-	13	TRBV12-3/TRBV12-4	-	TRBJ2-7	TGTGCCAGCAGTTCGAGGGCCGACTACGAGCAGTACTTC	CASSSRADYEQYF
-	13	TRBV18	few	TRBJ2-5	TGTGCCAGCTCACGCGGCAGCAGGGAGACCCAGTACTTC	CASSRGSRETQYF
-	13	TRBV29-1	few	TRBJ2-1	TGCAGCGTTGATGGGGGGTCCTACAATGAGCAGTTCTTC	CSVDGGSYNEQFF
-	14	TRBV12-3/TRBV12-4	-	TRBJ1-2	TGTGCCAGCAGCCTCAGTTTCTTTAAGGGGGGCTACACCTTC	CASSLSFFKGGYTF
-	12	TRBV20-1	-	TRBJ1-5	TGCAGTGCTAGCCGCCCTAATCAGCCCCAGCATTTT	CSASRPNQPQHF
TRBD1	15	TRBV7-2	few	TRBJ2-3	TGTGCCAGCAGCTTAACAGGGGACCGATCAGATACGCAGTATTTT	CASSLTGDRSDTQYF
-	15	TRBV18	few	TRBJ2-5	TGTGCCAGCTCACCACCCGTCGGATCCCAAGGGACCCAGTACTTC	CASSPPVGSQGTQYF
-	15	TRBV9	-	TRBJ2-2	TGTGCCAGCAGGGATCCACAGGTCAACACCGGGGAGCTGTTTTTT	CASRDPQVNTGELFF
TRBD1	16	TRBV7-3	few	TRBJ2-2	TGTGCCAGCAGCTGGACAGGGACGGTTAACACCGGGGAGCTGTTTTTT	CASSWTGTVNTGELFF
TRBD1	19	TRBV4-3	few	TRBJ1-2	TGCGCCAGCAGCCAAGATATCAAGGGACAGGCCTCGATAGGGGGAGGCTACACCTTC	CASSQDIKGQASIGGGYTF
-	17	TRBV4-1	few	TRBJ2-1	TGCGCCAGCAGCCAAGGCCCCGTAGCGAGCTCCTACAATGAGCAGTTCTTC	CASSQGPVASSYNEQFF
-	13	TRBV5-1	-	TRBJ1-2	TGCGCCAGCAGCCTAGGGGGTTTCAGTGGCTACACCTTC	CASSLGGFSGYTF
-	16	TRBV7-9	-	TRBJ1-2	TGTGCCAGCAGCTTAGCCCGCAGGGGTCGGCACTATGGCTACACCTTC	CASSLARRGRHYGYTF
-	14	TRBV18	many	TRBJ2-1	TGTGCCAGCTCACCTAACCAGCGGAGTAATGAGCAGTTCTTC	CASSPNQRSNEQFF
TRBD2	17	TRBV7-9	few	TRBJ2-3	TGTGCCAGCAGCTTAGGCAGGACTAGCGGGTGGACAGATACGCAGTATTTT	CASSLGRTSGWTDTQYF
-	12	TRBV29-1	-	TRBJ2-5	TGCAGCGTTGAGCAGGCTGGGGAGACCCAGTACTTC	CSVEQAGETQYF
-	14	TRBV12-3/TRBV12-4	-	TRBJ2-5	TGTGCCAGCAGTCACTCGCAGGGTGTAGAGACCCAGTACTTC	CASSHSQGVETQYF
TRBD2	15	TRBV27	many	TRBJ2-7	TGTGCCAGCAGCCTTGGGACTAGCGGGGTGTACGAGCAGTACTTC	CASSLGTSGVYEQYF
TRBD2	14	TRBV2	few	TRBJ2-5	TGTGCCAGCAAGTCGACTAGCGGGGTAGAGACCCAGTACTTC	CASKSTSGVETQYF
-	17	TRBV20-1	-	TRBJ1-6	TGCAGTGCTAAAACCCCGGGACGAAGCCTTAGGGATTCACCCCTCCACTTT	CSAKTPGRSLRDSPLHF
TRBD1	11	TRBV30	-	TRBJ1-1	TGTGCCTGGGACAGGGACACTGAAGCTTTCTTT	CAWDRDTEAFF
-	17	TRBV14	few	TRBJ1-2	TGTGCCAGCAGCCAAGTTAGCCGAGGGCAGGGGTACTATGGCTACACCTTC	CASSQVSRGQGYYGYTF
TRBD1	15	TRBV20-1	few	TRBJ1-5	TGCAGTGCTAGTGGGGACAGGGAATTAGGTCAGCCCCAGCATTTT	CSASGDRELGQPQHF
TRBD1	15	TRBV7-2	-	TRBJ2-1	TGTGCCAGCAGCCCCACGAGGGACAGCTACAATGAGCAGTTCTTC	CASSPTRDSYNEQFF
-	12	TRBV5-6	-	TRBJ1-1	TGTGCCAGCAGCCTACAGGGATTCGGAGCTTTCTTT	CASSLQGFGAFF
TRBD1	15	TRBV20-1	-	TRBJ1-2	TGCAGTGTATCCGGGGACAGGGCCACGAATTATGGCTACACCTTC	CSVSGDRATNYGYTF
-	13	TRBV5-1	-	TRBJ1-1	TGCGCCAGCAGCTTGATGACAAGCACTGAAGCTTTCTTT	CASSLMTSTEAFF
-	15	TRBV6-5	-	TRBJ1-1	TGTGCCAGCAGTTACTACGGGGGTGGGAACACTGAAGCTTTCTTT	CASSYYGGGNTEAFF
-	15	TRBV18	few	TRBJ2-3	TGTGCCAGTCATCACTTACAGGGAGGCACAGATACGCAGTATTTT	CASHHLQGGTDTQYF
-	14	TRBV2	-	TRBJ1-4	TGTGCCAGCAGTGAGCGGCAGTCTAATGAAAAACTGTTTTTT	CASSERQSNEKLFF